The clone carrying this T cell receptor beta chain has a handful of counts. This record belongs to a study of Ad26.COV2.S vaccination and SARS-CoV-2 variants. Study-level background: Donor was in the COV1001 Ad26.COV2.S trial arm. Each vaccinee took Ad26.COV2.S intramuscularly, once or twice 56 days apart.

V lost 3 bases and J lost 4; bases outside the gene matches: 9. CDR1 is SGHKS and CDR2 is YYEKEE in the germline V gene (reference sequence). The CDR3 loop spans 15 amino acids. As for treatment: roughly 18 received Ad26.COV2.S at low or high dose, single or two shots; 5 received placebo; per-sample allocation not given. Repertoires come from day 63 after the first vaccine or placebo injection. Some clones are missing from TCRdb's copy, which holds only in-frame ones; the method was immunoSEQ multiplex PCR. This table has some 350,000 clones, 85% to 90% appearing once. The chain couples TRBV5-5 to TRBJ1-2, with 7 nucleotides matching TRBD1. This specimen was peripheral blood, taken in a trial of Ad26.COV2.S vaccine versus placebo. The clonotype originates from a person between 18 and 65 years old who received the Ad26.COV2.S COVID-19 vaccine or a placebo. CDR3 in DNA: TGTGCCAGCAGCTCGCGGGACAGCCCTATCTATGGCTACACCTTC. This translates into CASSSRDSPIYGYTF. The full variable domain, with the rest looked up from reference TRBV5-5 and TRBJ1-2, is DAGVTQSPTHLIKTRGQQVTLRCSPISGHKSVSWYQQVLGQGPQFIFQYYEKEERGRGNFPDRFSARQFPNYSSELNVNALLLGDSALYLCASSSRDSPIYGYTFGSGTRLTVV.